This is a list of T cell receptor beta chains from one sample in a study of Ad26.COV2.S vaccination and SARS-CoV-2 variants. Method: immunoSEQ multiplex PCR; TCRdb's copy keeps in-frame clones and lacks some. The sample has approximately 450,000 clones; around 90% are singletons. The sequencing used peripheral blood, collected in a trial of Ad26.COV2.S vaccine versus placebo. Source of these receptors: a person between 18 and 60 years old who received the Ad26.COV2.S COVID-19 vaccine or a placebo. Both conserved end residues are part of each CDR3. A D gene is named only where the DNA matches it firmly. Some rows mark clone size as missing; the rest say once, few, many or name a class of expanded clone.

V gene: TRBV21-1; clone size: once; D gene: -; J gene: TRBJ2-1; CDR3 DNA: TGTGCCACCGCACCCCGCCACAATGAGCAGTTCTTC; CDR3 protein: CATAPRHNEQFF
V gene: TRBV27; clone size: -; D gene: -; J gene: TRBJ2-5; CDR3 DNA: TGTGCCAGCAGTCCCACGGGGGAGGAGACCCAGTACTTC; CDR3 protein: CASSPTGEETQYF
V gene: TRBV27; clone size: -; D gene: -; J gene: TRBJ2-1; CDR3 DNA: TGTGCCAGCAGTTTATACTCCTACAATGAGCAGTTCTTC; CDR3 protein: CASSLYSYNEQFF
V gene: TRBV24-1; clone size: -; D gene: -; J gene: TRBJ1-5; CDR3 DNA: TGTGCCACCAGCAAGGGTATGAATCAGCCCCAGCATTTT; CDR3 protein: CATSKGMNQPQHF
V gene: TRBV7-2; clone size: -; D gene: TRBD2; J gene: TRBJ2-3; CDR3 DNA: TGTGCCAGCAGCTACGGCGGGAGCCCGGGCACAGATACGCAGTATTTT; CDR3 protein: CASSYGGSPGTDTQYF
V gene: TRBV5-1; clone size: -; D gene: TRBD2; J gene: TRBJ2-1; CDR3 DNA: TGCGCCAGCAGCGTCAGCGGGAGTTCCTACAATGAGCAGTTCTTC; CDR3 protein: CASSVSGSSYNEQFF
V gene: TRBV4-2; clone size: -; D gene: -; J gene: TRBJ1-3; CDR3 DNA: TGTGCCAGCAGCCAAAGAACAGGGATGGGAAACACCATATATTTT; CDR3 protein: CASSQRTGMGNTIYF
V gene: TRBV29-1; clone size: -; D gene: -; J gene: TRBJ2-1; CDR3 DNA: TGCAGCGTTGATGGGGGTAGCTCCTACAATGAGCAGTTCTTC; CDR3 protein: CSVDGGSSYNEQFF
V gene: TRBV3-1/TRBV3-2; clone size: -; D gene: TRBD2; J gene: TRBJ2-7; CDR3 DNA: TGTGCCAGCAGCCAAACCGGGACTAGCGGTTACGAGCAGTACTTC; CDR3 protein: CASSQTGTSGYEQYF
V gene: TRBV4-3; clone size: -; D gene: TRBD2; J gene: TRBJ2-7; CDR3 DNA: TGCGCCAGCAGCCAAGAAGTTAGCGGGAGTAAAACGGAGCAGTACTTC; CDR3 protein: CASSQEVSGSKTEQYF
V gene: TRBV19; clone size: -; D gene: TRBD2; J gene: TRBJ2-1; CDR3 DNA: TGTGCCAGTAGTATGGGTGCCGGGACTAGTAACTATGAGCAGTTCTTC; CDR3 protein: CASSMGAGTSNYEQFF
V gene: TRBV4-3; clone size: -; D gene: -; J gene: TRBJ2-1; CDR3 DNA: TGCGCCAGCAGCCAAGATCCCACAGGGAAGTACAATGAGCAGTTCTTC; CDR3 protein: CASSQDPTGKYNEQFF
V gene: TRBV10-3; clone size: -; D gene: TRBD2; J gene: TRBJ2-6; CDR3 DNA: TGTGCCATCAGAGGGACTAGCGGTAGCTCTGGGGCCAACGTCCTGACTTTC; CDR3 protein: CAIRGTSGSSGANVLTF